One T cell receptor (beta chain) is described in this entry. These data come from a study of control samples from healthy donors and cancer patients. Measured with immunoSEQ multiplex PCR; TCRdb has only the in-frame clones, and not every one. Altogether roughly 98,000 clones are present, about four fifths being singletons, with the ten largest covering around 10%. The ends were cut back, 5 bases at V and 1 base at J, with 15 bases in the middle. Germline V gene lookup returns CDR1 MNHEY and CDR2 SMNVEV (reference sequence). The CDR3 runs to 16 residues. The TCR originated in a woman aged 60 to 75 in good health. Sequenced input: blood. This chain uses TRBV27 with TRBJ1-5, with a weak D call TRBD1 (6 bases). CDR3 sequence (DNA): TGTGCCAGCAGTCCAAAGGCAGGGGTAAGCAATCAGCCCCAGCATTTT. Translated: CASSPKAGVSNQPQHF.